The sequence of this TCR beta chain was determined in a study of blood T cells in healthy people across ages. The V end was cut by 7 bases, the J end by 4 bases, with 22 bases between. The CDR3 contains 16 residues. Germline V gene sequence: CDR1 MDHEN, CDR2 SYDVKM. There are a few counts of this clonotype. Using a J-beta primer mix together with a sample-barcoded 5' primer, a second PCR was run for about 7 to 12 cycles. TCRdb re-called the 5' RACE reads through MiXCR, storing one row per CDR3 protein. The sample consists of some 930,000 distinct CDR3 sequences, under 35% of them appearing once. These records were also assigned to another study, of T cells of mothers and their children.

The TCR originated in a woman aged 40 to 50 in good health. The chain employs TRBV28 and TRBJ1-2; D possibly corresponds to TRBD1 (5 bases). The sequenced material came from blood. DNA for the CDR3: TGTGCCAGCACATTCGCCCAGGGTCGAAATGGCTATGGCTACACCTTC. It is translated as CASTFAQGRNGYGYTF.